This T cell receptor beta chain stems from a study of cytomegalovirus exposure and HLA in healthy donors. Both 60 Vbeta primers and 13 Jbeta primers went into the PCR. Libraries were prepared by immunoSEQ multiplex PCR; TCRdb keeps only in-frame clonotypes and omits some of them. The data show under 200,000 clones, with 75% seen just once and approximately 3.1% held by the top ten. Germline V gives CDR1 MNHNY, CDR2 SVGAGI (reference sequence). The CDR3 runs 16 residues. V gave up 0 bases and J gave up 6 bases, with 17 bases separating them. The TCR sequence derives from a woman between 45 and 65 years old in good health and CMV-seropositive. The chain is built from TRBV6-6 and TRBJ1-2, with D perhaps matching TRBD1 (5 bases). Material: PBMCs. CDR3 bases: TGTGCCAGCAGTTACTCAGGGGAGGGCAGCTCGCATGGCTACACCTTC. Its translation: CASSYSGEGSSHGYTF.